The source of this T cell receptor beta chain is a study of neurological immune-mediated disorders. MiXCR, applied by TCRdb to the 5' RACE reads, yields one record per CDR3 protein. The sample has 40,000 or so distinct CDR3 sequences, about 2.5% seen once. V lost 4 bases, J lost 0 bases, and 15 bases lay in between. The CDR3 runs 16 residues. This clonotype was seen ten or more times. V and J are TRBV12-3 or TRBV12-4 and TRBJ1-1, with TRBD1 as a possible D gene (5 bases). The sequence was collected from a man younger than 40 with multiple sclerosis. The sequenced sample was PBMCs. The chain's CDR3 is CASSSGGLTMNTEAFF. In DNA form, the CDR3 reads TGTGCCAGCAGTTCGGGGGGACTGACCATGAACACTGAAGCTTTCTTT.